The following is a TCR beta chain sequence with its context. The antigen is undetermined. The entry originates in a study of T cell clones after liver transplantation. The assay was immunoSEQ multiplex PCR, and TCRdb's table has in-frame clones only and misses some. The repertoire holds tens of thousands of clones, with 65% to 85% as singletons. Findings of the study overall: The donor-reactive repertoire was only partly measurable in a couple of subjects, lacking donor cells. Post-transplant, graft-donor-reactive CD4 TCRbeta sequences in blood dropped significantly in 5 of 8 subjects.

Sequencing used CD4+ T cells from blood, obtained roughly 3.5 years after liver transplant. The sequence was collected from a human patient who received a liver transplant. Some of the T cells might come from the graft donor.

The CDR3: CASSYAYTQWYF. In DNA, the CDR3 is TGTGCCAGCAGTTACGCCTATACGCAGTGGTATTTT. The chain uses TRBV6-5 and TRBJ2-3; D remains ambiguous. V was pared by 2 bases and J by 14 bases, with 14 bases between. The germline V gene encodes CDR1 MNHEY and CDR2 SVGAGI. The CDR3 has 12 amino acids.